The rows below give T cell receptor beta chains drawn from one sample of a study of T cells in Graves' hyperthyroidism and ophthalmopathy. Each CDR3 protein is one row after TCRdb ran MiXCR on the multiplex PCR reads. This table has hundreds of thousands of distinct CDR3 sequences, approximately 14% appearing once. The source material was blood. The receptors were sampled from a woman aged 50 to 65 with Graves' ophthalmopathy. The CDR3 runs from the conserved cysteine through the conserved F or W. D genes are given only for firm matches. Clone size is shown for a subset of rows, as once, few, many or a class of expanded clone.

d_gene: .; j_gene: TRBJ1-1; v_gene: TRBV10-3; abundance: .; CDR3aa: CAISERTANTEAFF; CDR3nt: TGTGCCATCAGTGAGAGGACAGCGAACACTGAAGCTTTCTTT
d_gene: TRBD1; j_gene: TRBJ1-5; v_gene: TRBV28; abundance: .; CDR3aa: CASRETGTGRSYSNQPQHF; CDR3nt: TGTGCCAGCAGAGAAACCGGGACAGGGAGGTCGTATAGCAATCAGCCCCAGCATTTT
d_gene: TRBD2; j_gene: TRBJ2-3; v_gene: TRBV12-3/TRBV12-4; abundance: .; CDR3aa: CASRDRLAGVGRDTQYF; CDR3nt: TGTGCCAGCAGGGATAGACTAGCGGGAGTGGGGAGGGATACGCAGTATTTT
d_gene: .; j_gene: TRBJ2-7; v_gene: TRBV2; abundance: many; CDR3aa: CASRLTGSYEQYF; CDR3nt: TGTGCCAGCAGGTTGACAGGATCCTACGAGCAGTACTTC
d_gene: TRBD2; j_gene: TRBJ2-7; v_gene: TRBV4-1; abundance: many; CDR3aa: CASSQVGRLAAYEQYF; CDR3nt: TGCGCCAGCAGCCAAGTTGGGCGGCTAGCGGCCTACGAGCAGTACTTC
d_gene: TRBD2; j_gene: TRBJ2-1; v_gene: TRBV18; abundance: many; CDR3aa: CASSPNSGGRANEQFF; CDR3nt: TGTGCCAGCTCACCCAACAGCGGCGGGAGGGCAAATGAGCAGTTCTTC
d_gene: .; j_gene: TRBJ1-3; v_gene: TRBV12-3/TRBV12-4; abundance: .; CDR3aa: CASSFGRTKLWGFGNTIYF; CDR3nt: TGTGCCAGCAGTTTTGGTCGGACCAAGCTCTGGGGGTTTGGAAACACCATATATTTT
d_gene: .; j_gene: TRBJ2-5; v_gene: TRBV28; abundance: many; CDR3aa: CASSLIRELGETQYF; CDR3nt: TGTGCCAGCAGTTTGATAAGGGAGTTGGGGGAGACCCAGTACTTC
d_gene: TRBD2; j_gene: TRBJ2-1; v_gene: TRBV6-2/TRBV6-3; abundance: .; CDR3aa: CASSFGTSGRIIYNEQFF; CDR3nt: TGTGCCAGCAGTTTTGGGACTAGCGGGAGGATAATCTACAATGAGCAGTTCTTC
d_gene: .; j_gene: TRBJ2-1; v_gene: TRBV7-3; abundance: many; CDR3aa: CASSLRVSNEQFF; CDR3nt: TGTGCCAGCAGCTTGAGGGTGTCCAATGAGCAGTTCTTC
d_gene: .; j_gene: TRBJ2-4; v_gene: TRBV12-3/TRBV12-4; abundance: .; CDR3aa: CASSPLWGAKNIQYF; CDR3nt: TGTGCCAGCAGCCCCCTCTGGGGGGCCAAAAACATTCAGTACTTC
d_gene: .; j_gene: TRBJ1-4; v_gene: TRBV5-1; abundance: few; CDR3aa: CASSEEGGVSRKLFF; CDR3nt: TGCGCCAGCAGCGAGGAGGGGGGCGTCTCACGGAAACTGTTTTTT
d_gene: .; j_gene: TRBJ2-7; v_gene: TRBV5-5; abundance: many; CDR3aa: CASSQTRPPRAYRQYF; CDR3nt: TGTGCCAGCAGCCAGACCAGACCACCCCGGGCCTACAGGCAGTACTTC
d_gene: .; j_gene: TRBJ1-2; v_gene: TRBV27; abundance: few; CDR3aa: CASSIISTGVYGYTF; CDR3nt: TGTGCCAGCAGCATCATATCAACAGGCGTCTATGGCTACACCTTC
d_gene: TRBD1; j_gene: TRBJ1-6; v_gene: TRBV20-1; abundance: few; CDR3aa: CSARAGTVQNSPLHF; CDR3nt: TGCAGTGCTAGAGCTGGGACAGTACAAAATTCACCCCTCCACTTT
d_gene: TRBD1; j_gene: TRBJ2-7; v_gene: TRBV2; abundance: .; CDR3aa: CASSQQGARPTYEQYF; CDR3nt: TGTGCCAGCAGCCAACAGGGGGCGAGACCTACCTACGAGCAGTACTTC
d_gene: TRBD1; j_gene: TRBJ1-2; v_gene: TRBV3-1; abundance: many; CDR3aa: CASSPGQGMDYGYTF; CDR3nt: TGTGCCAGCAGCCCCGGACAGGGGATGGACTATGGCTACACCTTC
d_gene: .; j_gene: TRBJ2-2; v_gene: TRBV24-1; abundance: few; CDR3aa: CATSDPNTGELFF; CDR3nt: TGTGCCACCAGTGACCCGAACACCGGGGAGCTGTTTTTT
d_gene: .; j_gene: TRBJ2-2; v_gene: TRBV6-5; abundance: .; CDR3aa: CASSYREGTGELFF; CDR3nt: TGTGCCAGCAGTTACAGGGAAGGGACCGGGGAGCTGTTTTTT
d_gene: TRBD1; j_gene: TRBJ2-7; v_gene: TRBV27; abundance: few; CDR3aa: CASSTGQGLLYEQYF; CDR3nt: TGTGCCAGCAGTACGGGACAGGGTCTACTCTACGAGCAGTACTTC
d_gene: .; j_gene: TRBJ1-4; v_gene: TRBV5-1; abundance: .; CDR3aa: CASRRTVPSEKLFF; CDR3nt: TGCGCCAGCAGACGGACAGTCCCCTCTGAAAAACTGTTTTTT
d_gene: TRBD1; j_gene: TRBJ2-1; v_gene: TRBV28; abundance: many; CDR3aa: CASSLWKGQGRYNEQFF; CDR3nt: TGTGCCAGCAGTTTATGGAAGGGACAGGGGAGGTACAATGAGCAGTTCTTC
d_gene: .; j_gene: TRBJ2-3; v_gene: TRBV20-1; abundance: many; CDR3aa: CSAYRMASGTDTQYF; CDR3nt: TGCAGTGCTTATCGTATGGCTTCTGGCACAGATACGCAGTATTTT